These 17 T cell receptor beta chains came from one sample sequenced in a study of monozygotic twins with inflammatory bowel disease. From the 5' RACE reads, TCRdb lists one entry per CDR3 protein and no DNA. The listing contains approximately 400,000 distinct CDR3 sequences. Sequences were obtained from blood. The receptors were gathered from a human donor with ulcerative colitis or Crohn's disease, or a healthy co-twin of an affected twin (not recorded which).

The rearrangement joins TRBV5-1 to TRBJ2-5; TCRdb calls TRBD2, which cannot be checked without DNA. The CDR3 is 16 residues long. Germline CDR1 and CDR2: SGHRS and YFSETQ. The CDR3 sequence is CASSASGGFYQETQYF.

This chain uses TRBV5-6 with TRBJ1-2; the TCRdb call, TRBD1, lacks DNA for checking. The CDR3 extends over 13 amino acids. The germline gives CDR1 SGHDT, CDR2 YYEEEE. CDR3 in amino acids: CASSLPRGTGYTF.

The chain is built from TRBV15 and TRBJ2-1; no DNA is available, so the TRBD2 call from TCRdb remains unchecked. CDR1 and CDR2 (germline): LNHNV, YYDKDF (reference sequence). The CDR3 sequence is 15 residues long. The chain's CDR3 is CATSSGGRGFNEQFF.

The chain has TRBV5-1 and TRBJ1-2; with no DNA, the TCRdb D assignment of TRBD1 cannot be verified. CDR3 size: 14 residues. Per the germline V gene, CDR1 is SGHRS and CDR2 is YFSETQ. CDR3 region: CASSVRTGDYGYTF.

J is TRBJ1-1 and V is TRBV4-1; TCRdb proposes TRBD1, but this gene call is untestable without DNA. Germline CDR1 and CDR2: MGHRA and YSYEKL. The CDR3 sequence is 21 residues long. CDR3: CASSQEILRGPGQGLKTEAFF.

V and J are TRBV7-2 and TRBJ1-2; with no DNA, the TCRdb D assignment of TRBD1 cannot be verified. The V gene's germline CDR1 is SGHTA and CDR2 FQGNSA. This CDR3 spans 14 amino acids. The CDR3 sequence is CASSVQGVSYGYTF. The full variable domain, completed using reference TRBV7-2 and TRBJ1-2, is GAGVSQSPSNKVTEKGKDVELRCDPISGHTALYWYRQSLGQGLEFLIYFQGNSAPDKSGLPSDRFSAERTGGSVSTLTIQRTQQEDSAVYLCASSVQGVSYGYTFGSGTRLTVV.

V is TRBV5-5 and J is TRBJ1-1. This CDR3 region has 14 residues. From germline, CDR1 is SGHKS and CDR2 YYEKEE (reference sequence). The CDR3 region is CASSFGRVNTEAFF.

V is TRBV7-2 and J is TRBJ2-3. This CDR3 has 16 amino acids. CDR1 and CDR2 from the germline V gene are SGHTA and FQGNSA. CDR3 in amino acids: CASSLAGKRSTDTQYF.

The rearrangement links TRBV3-1 to TRBJ2-7; the D gene TCRdb calls, TRBD1, cannot be checked with no DNA. The CDR3 has 14 residues. Germline lookup yields CDR1 LGHDT and CDR2 YNNKEL (reference sequence). This CDR3 reads CASSHGSGGLEQYF.

The CDR3 here is CASSPPGLSGYGYTF. The chain couples TRBV6-2 or TRBV6-3 to TRBJ1-2; with no DNA, the TCRdb D assignment of TRBD1 cannot be verified. From germline, CDR1 is MNHEY and CDR2 SVGEGT. This CDR3 comprises 15 residues.

The chain couples TRBV5-5 to TRBJ2-1; TCRdb lists TRBD2, though no DNA is available to test this call. Germline V gene sequence: CDR1 SGHKS, CDR2 YYEKEE (reference sequence). The CDR3 totals 15 residues. The chain's CDR3 is CASSLSGTQYNEQFF.

V gene TRBV9 combines with J gene TRBJ1-3; with no DNA, the TCRdb D assignment of TRBD1 cannot be verified. The V gene's germline CDR1 is SGDLS and CDR2 YYNGEE. This CDR3 has 16 amino acids. CDR3 sequence: CASSPARQAAGNTIYF.

The gene calls are TRBV9 and TRBJ2-3. CDR3 length: 12 amino acids. CDR1 is SGDLS, CDR2 YYNGEE, per germline. The CDR3 sequence: CASSGALDTQYF. The full variable domain, with the rest looked up from reference TRBV9 and TRBJ2-3, is DSGVTQTPKHLITATGQRVTLRCSPRSGDLSVYWYQQSLDQGLQFLIQYYNGEERAKGNILERFSAQQFPDLHSELNLSSLELGDSALYFCASSGALDTQYFGPGTRLTVL.

The chain combines TRBV28 with TRBJ2-7; the TRBD1 assignment by TCRdb is unverifiable without DNA. The CDR3 sequence is 14 residues long. From germline, CDR1 is MDHEN and CDR2 SYDVKM. The CDR3 reads CASRGDREYDEQYF.

The V gene is TRBV7-3, the J gene TRBJ2-1. The CDR3 spans 12 residues. Looked up from germline, CDR1 is SGHTA and CDR2 is FQGTGA. CDR3: CASSLTVNEQFF. Variable domain in full (rest from reference TRBV7-3 and TRBJ2-1): GAGVSQTPSNKVTEKGKYVELRCDPISGHTALYWYRQSLGQGPEFLIYFQGTGAADDSGLPNDRFFAVRPEGSVSTLKIQRTERGDSAVYLCASSLTVNEQFFGPGTRLTVL.

The gene calls are TRBV28 and TRBJ2-3; there is no DNA to check the TCRdb D call of TRBD2. The germline CDR1 and CDR2 sequences are MDHEN and SYDVKM. The CDR3 is 16 amino acids. CDR3 loop: CASSGSTSGGVNTQYF.

The chain employs TRBV9 and TRBJ1-6. The germline CDR1 and CDR2 sequences are SGDLS and YYNGEE. The CDR3 spans 15 residues. The CDR3 protein is CASSVWVDEGSPLHF.